This T cell receptor (beta chain) was found in a study of cytomegalovirus exposure and HLA in healthy donors. A note on this clone: The antigen remains unidentified.

This CDR3 is built from 12 residues. Germline lookup yields CDR1 MDHEN and CDR2 SYDVKM. V lost 6 bases and J 2 bases, leaving 7 bases between the germline ends. The study's findings and limits: In a later analysis, across HLA loci, associated TCR counts were highest for DRB1, lowest for HLA-C.

Primers included in the PCR were 60 Vbeta and 13 Jbeta primers. Assay used: immunoSEQ multiplex PCR; TCRdb lists only in-frame clones, some missing. The profile shows approximately 240,000 clones, 82% of them singletons. The chain is built from TRBV28 and TRBJ2-5; TRBD1 might be the D (6 bases). The sequencing sample was made of PBMCs. The receptor was derived from a woman between 40 and 55 years old in good health and CMV-seropositive. The CDR3, as DNA: TGTGCCAGCAGCCAGGGGCAAGAGACCCAGTACTTC. Translating gives CASSQGQETQYF.